This T cell receptor beta chain was identified during a study of OX40 agonist ivuxolimab in advanced cancers. At the level of the study: Dose-escalation cases comprised hepatocellular carcinoma, melanoma, renal cell or head and neck cancer. A mean age of around 66 years, range roughly 23 to 79, was recorded, and more than 80% were male. Study results and caveats: Relative to CD4+, CD8+ T cells held more expanded clones on average. By week 6 at 0.1 to 3.0 mg/kg, blood CD4+ and CD8+ T cells had expanded clonally.

Comments on this clone: The antigen is not known.

Generated by immunoSEQ multiplex PCR, the TCRdb table keeps only in-frame clones and is missing some. The data show fewer than 85,000 clones, roughly 80% seen once. Trimming at V came to 5 bases and at J to 8 bases, leaving 2 bases not matched to a gene. The CDR3 has 11 residues. Germline V gene lookup returns CDR1 MNHNY and CDR2 SVGAGI (reference sequence). The V gene is TRBV6-6, the J gene TRBJ1-2; 7 bases align to TRBD1. The sample here was CD4+ or CD8+ T cells sorted from blood, taken in a trial of the OX40 agonist ivuxolimab. The TCR sequence derives from an adult with an advanced solid tumor such as melanoma, head and neck, liver or kidney cancer. The CDR3 DNA reads TGTGCCAGCAGTCAGGGGGGCGGCTACACCTTC. This gives the protein CASSQGGGYTF.